The next 8 T cell receptor beta chains were all read from a single sample in a study of CD8+ T cells in alopecia areata. RNA extraction and reverse transcription yielded cDNA as sequencing template. Here immunoSEQ multiplex PCR was the method, and the copy in TCRdb shows in-frame clones only, minus some. Here the sample spans 190,000 or so clones, around 56% being singletons. Treatment indicated: oral pan-JAK inhibitor, 5-10 mg twice daily. The source material was CD4+ T cells sorted from blood, sampled at week 4, from a patient treated with tofacitinib. The origin of the receptors is a human donor with alopecia areata.

The chain uses TRBV30 and TRBJ2-2; D unclear. CDR3 size: 14 residues. The V end lost 4 bases, the J end lost 2 bases, and 11 bases lay between the germline ends. Germline assignment: CDR1 GTSNPN and CDR2 SVGIG (reference sequence). CDR3 residues: CAWKSRTNTGELFF. CDR3 DNA sequence: TGTGCCTGGAAAAGCCGAACTAACACCGGGGAGCTGTTTTTT.

The CDR3 DNA is TGTGCCTGGAGTGCGGGGGGGCGCTACGAGCAGTACTTC. This translates into CAWSAGGRYEQYF. The chain couples TRBV30 to TRBJ2-7; 8 bases agree with TRBD2. Germline assignment: CDR1 GTSNPN and CDR2 SVGIG (reference sequence). The CDR3 has 13 residues. Trimming took 1 base from V and 3 from J; bases not matched to a gene: 2.

V is TRBV4-3 and J is TRBJ1-2, with D hard to call. Germline lookup yields CDR1 LGHNA and CDR2 YSLEER. V gave up 4 bases and J gave up 8 bases, with 17 bases separating them. The CDR3 is made up of 14 amino acids. CDR3 residues: CASSPSTAAEGYTF. The CDR3 DNA reads as TGCGCCAGCAGCCCCTCGACGGCAGCCGAAGGCTACACCTTC.

A few counts support this clone. V is TRBV7-2 and J is TRBJ1-2, with D perhaps matching TRBD1 (6 bases). The CDR3 consists of 13 residues. Germline V gene lookup returns CDR1 SGHTA and CDR2 FQGNSA. V dropped 5 bases and J dropped 6 bases, with 13 bases sitting between them. The CDR3 DNA sequence: TGTGCCAGCAGCACCGGGGGCCGAGATGGCTACACCTTC. Protein: CASSTGGRDGYTF.

The rearrangement joins TRBV5-6 to TRBJ2-5; tentative D call: TRBD1 (6 bases). CDR3 length: 15 amino acids. Deletions cut 4 bases from V and 0 bases from J, with 13 bases between. In germline, CDR1 is SGHDT, CDR2 YYEEEE. CDR3 bases: TGTGCCAGCAGCCGTAAAGACAGGTACCAAGAGACCCAGTACTTC. Its protein is CASSRKDRYQETQYF.

The chain combines TRBV2 with TRBJ2-5; no reliable D call. V gave up 4 bases and J gave up 4 bases, with 22 bases separating them. Per the germline V gene, CDR1 is SNHLY and CDR2 is FYNNEI. This CDR3 comprises 17 residues. The CDR3 DNA is TGTGCCAGCAGTGTTCGGTTGTTGAGCTCCGGCGGAGAGACCCAGTACTTC. Protein product: CASSVRLLSSGGETQYF. Filled out from reference TRBV2 and TRBJ2-5, the complete variable domain reads EPEVTQTPSHQVTQMGQEVILRCVPISNHLYFYWYRQILGQKVEFLVSFYNNEISEKSEIFDDQFSVERPDGSNFTLKIRSTKLEDSAMYFCASSVRLLSSGGETQYFGPGTRLLVL.

The chain is built from TRBV5-4 and TRBJ2-3; 8 nucleotides align to TRBD1. The length of the CDR3 is 16 residues. The J segment lost 2 bases and the V segment lost 4 bases, leaving 9 bases of the junction unmatched. Per germline, CDR1 SGHNT and CDR2 YYREEE (reference sequence). As DNA, the CDR3 is TGTGCCAGCAGCCCTGGTGCGACAGGGGCCACAGATACGCAGTATTTT. Protein: CASSPGATGATDTQYF.

The chain carries TRBV7-2 and TRBJ2-7; a possible D gene is TRBD1 (5 bases). Trimming cost V 3 bases and J 3 bases, with 15 bases left between them. Germline CDR1 and CDR2: SGHTA and FQGNSA. The CDR3 extends over 15 amino acids. CDR3 protein: CASSLKGRAGYEQYF. The CDR3, as DNA: TGTGCCAGCAGCTTGAAGGGCAGGGCCGGCTACGAGCAGTACTTC.